One sample yielded the 14 T cell receptor beta chains listed below, sequenced in a study of cytomegalovirus exposure and HLA in healthy donors (TCRdb year 2017). Libraries were built with the immunoSEQ multiplex PCR assay. The multiplex PCR relied on a mix of 60 forward primers for TCR Vbeta segments and 13 reverse primers for TCR Jbeta segments. TCRdb provides this immuneACCESS table in a form limited to in-frame rearrangements. Some clones are lacking; in checked studies, under half of them reflect an unresolved V gene, and why the rest are absent is not known. This sample holds 95,000 to 150,000 clones; 75% to 85% were observed only once. More than 7.5% of the sample is held by the ten biggest clonotypes. The sample taken for sequencing was PBMCs. Receptors were obtained from a woman in her forties or fifties in good health and CMV-seropositive.

The rearrangement joins TRBV7-9 to TRBJ2-7; 10 bases agree with TRBD2. Looked up from germline, CDR1 is SEHNR and CDR2 is FQNEAQ (reference sequence). The junction had 6 bases not matched to a gene; V was cut back by 4 bases and J by 6 bases. This CDR3 is 14 amino acids long. The CDR3: CASSSPSSGSEQYF. The CDR3 bases are TGTGCCAGCAGCTCTCCTTCTAGCGGGAGCGAGCAGTACTTC.

J is TRBJ1-2 and V is TRBV6-1; 7 bases align to TRBD1. The CDR3 sequence is 15 residues long. Germline-derived CDR1 and CDR2 are MNHNS and SASEGT. V lost 2 bases to trimming and J lost 5 bases; unmatched junction nucleotides: 8. The CDR3 sequence is CASSETGASRYGYTF. The CDR3 DNA sequence: TGTGCCAGCAGTGAAACAGGGGCCAGTCGATATGGCTACACCTTC.

The chain recombines TRBV2 with TRBJ2-5; D not resolved. The CDR3 totals 14 residues. In germline, CDR1 is SNHLY, CDR2 FYNNEI. V was trimmed by 6 bases and J by 0 bases, leaving 11 bases between them. The CDR3 reads CASRWASYQETQYF. The CDR3 region has the DNA TGTGCCAGCAGATGGGCTTCGTACCAAGAGACCCAGTACTTC. Based on the CDR3 plus reference TRBV2 and TRBJ2-5, the full variable domain is EPEVTQTPSHQVTQMGQEVILRCVPISNHLYFYWYRQILGQKVEFLVSFYNNEISEKSEIFDDQFSVERPDGSNFTLKIRSTKLEDSAMYFCASRWASYQETQYFGPGTRLLVL.

The chain recombines TRBV29-1 with TRBJ1-1; weak D call: TRBD1 (6 bases). Germline V CDR1 and CDR2: SQVTM, ANQGSEA. The CDR3 runs to 16 residues. V lost 4 bases to trimming and J lost 5 bases, with 23 bases between them. CDR3 sequence (DNA): TGCAGCGTTGGGGGGCCCTCGGTAGGCGGGGGGACTGAAGCTTTCTTT. It codes for CSVGGPSVGGGTEAFF.

This chain uses TRBV15 with TRBJ2-7, with a weak D call TRBD1 (5 bases). Trimming stripped 4 bases from V and 5 bases from J, with 15 bases between. CDR3 size: 14 residues. Germline V CDR1 and CDR2: LNHNV, YYDKDF (reference sequence). DNA of the CDR3: TGTGCCACCAGCACCCGAGGACACGGCCACGAGCAGTACTTC. It translates to CATSTRGHGHEQYF.

The V and J genes are TRBV4-3 and TRBJ1-5; perhaps TRBD1 as D (5 bases). CDR1 LGHNA and CDR2 YSLEER come from the germline V gene. The V end lost 3 bases, the J end lost 7 bases, and 22 bases lay between the germline ends. The CDR3 spans 17 residues. The CDR3 here is CASSQSAPGSLRQPQHF. The CDR3 DNA reads TGCGCCAGCAGCCAGTCAGCCCCAGGGTCGCTTAGACAGCCCCAGCATTTT.

The chain combines TRBV5-6 with TRBJ1-5; 7 nucleotides align to TRBD1. The CDR3 extends over 16 amino acids. CDR1 is SGHDT and CDR2 is YYEEEE in the germline V gene. The ends lost 1 base at V and 5 bases at J; junction bases unmatched: 9. CDR3 nucleotide sequence: TGTGCCAGCAGCTTGACAGGGGCCGTCCACTATCAGCCCCAGCATTTT. Its protein product is CASSLTGAVHYQPQHF.

V gene TRBV30 combines with J gene TRBJ1-3; D may be TRBD1 (6 bases). Per germline, CDR1 GTSNPN and CDR2 SVGIG (reference sequence). Trimming cost V 3 bases and J 2 bases, with 8 bases left between them. The CDR3 has 13 amino acids. The CDR3: CAWRPGAGNTIYF. The CDR3 bases are TGTGCCTGGAGACCAGGGGCTGGAAACACCATATATTTT.

The chain recombines TRBV11-2 with TRBJ1-1, with D hard to call. Between the trimmed V and J ends, which lost 1 base and 4 bases, there was a span of 10 bases. The CDR3 length is 14 residues. The V gene's germline CDR1 is SGHAT and CDR2 FQNNGV. CDR3 residues: CASSLVEARTEAFF. CDR3 bases: TGTGCCAGCAGCTTAGTCGAGGCCCGCACTGAAGCTTTCTTT.

J is TRBJ1-1 and V is TRBV18, with D perhaps matching TRBD1 (6 bases). In germline, CDR1 is KGHSH, CDR2 LQKENI. This CDR3 has 16 amino acids. Trimming left V 2 bases short and J 0 bases short, with 13 bases between. The CDR3: CASSPRTVRMNTEAFF. Here the CDR3 DNA reads TGTGCCAGCTCACCAAGGACAGTGCGGATGAACACTGAAGCTTTCTTT.

This chain links TRBV4-1 with TRBJ2-3, with TRBD2 matching 8 bases. CDR3 length equals 16 residues. V trimming: 3 bases; J trimming: 1 base; junction bases outside the gene matches: 6. Germline loops: CDR1 MGHRA, CDR2 YSYEKL. This chain's CDR3 is CASSHPGLGGTDTQYF. For the CDR3, the DNA is TGCGCCAGCAGCCATCCGGGACTAGGAGGCACAGATACGCAGTATTTT.

The rearrangement uses TRBV5-4 and TRBJ2-2, with D tentatively TRBD1 (6 bases). Germline V CDR1 and CDR2: SGHNT, YYREEE (reference sequence). Trimming took off 1 base at V and 5 bases at J, with 18 bases between the two ends. This CDR3 has 17 residues. The chain's CDR3 is CASSLIGGLGNTGELFF. For the CDR3, the DNA is TGTGCCAGCAGCTTGATAGGGGGTTTAGGAAATACCGGGGAGCTGTTTTTT.

CDR3 sequence reads: CASSQERTSTDTQYF. Written as DNA, the CDR3 is TGTGCCAGCAGCCAAGAAAGGACTAGCACAGATACGCAGTATTTT. V is TRBV4-2 and J is TRBJ2-3, with D maybe TRBD2 (5 bases). CDR1 and CDR2 from the germline V gene are LGHNA and YNFKEQ. Trimming removed 0 bases from V and 0 bases from J, with 7 bases in between. This CDR3 is 15 amino acids long.

The CDR3 bases are TGCGCCAGCCCCAGGGACGGGAGCTCCTACAATGAGCAGTTCTTC. Amino acids: CASPRDGSSYNEQFF. The chain couples TRBV23-1 to TRBJ2-1; tentatively, D is TRBD2 (6 bases). TRBV23-1 is an open reading frame whose function is uncertain. Trimming took 8 bases from V and 0 from J, leaving 14 bases between them. The CDR3 sequence is 15 residues long.